This note documents a single T cell receptor (beta chain) sequence. An end of the junction differs from the germline gene, which may be a read error. The data stem from a study of blood T cell repertoires in COVID-19. About the research overall: From T cells, B-cell-depleted T cells, or PBMCs came the material, which was cDNA or gDNA.

There are 14 residues in the CDR3. The V gene's germline CDR1 is SEHNR and CDR2 FQNEAQ (reference sequence). The method was immunoSEQ multiplex PCR; TCRdb's version includes in-frame clones alone and lacks a portion of them. The sample includes about 200,000 clones, 86% of them seen just once. In terms of age and location, participants ranged from about 18 to 90 years and lived in under 30 US areas. Assignment of participants to cohorts was predicated upon participant-reported clinical history. This TCR was recovered from a man aged 40-49 years with acute COVID-19. The V call is TRBV7-9, the J call TRBJ2-3; TRBD2 agrees at 10 bases. Sequencing input: PBMCs or T cells enriched from blood (not recorded which). This CDR3 is CASSLTGLGTSVNF. The CDR3 DNA follows: TGTGCCAGCAGCTTGACTGGACTCGGGACTAGCGTGAATTTT.